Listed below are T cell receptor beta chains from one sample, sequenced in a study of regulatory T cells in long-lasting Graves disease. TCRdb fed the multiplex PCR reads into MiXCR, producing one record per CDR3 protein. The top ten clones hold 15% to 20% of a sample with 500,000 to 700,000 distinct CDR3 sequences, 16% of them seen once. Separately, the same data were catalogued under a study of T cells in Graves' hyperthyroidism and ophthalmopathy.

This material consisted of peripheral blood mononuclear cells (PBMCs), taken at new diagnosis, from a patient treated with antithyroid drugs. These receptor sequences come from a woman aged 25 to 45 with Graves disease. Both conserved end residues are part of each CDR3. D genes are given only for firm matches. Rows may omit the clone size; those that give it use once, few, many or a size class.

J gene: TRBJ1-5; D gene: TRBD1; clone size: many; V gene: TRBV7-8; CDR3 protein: CASSFATGQVVQPQHF; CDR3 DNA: TGTGCCAGCAGCTTCGCGACCGGACAGGTGGTTCAGCCCCAGCATTTT
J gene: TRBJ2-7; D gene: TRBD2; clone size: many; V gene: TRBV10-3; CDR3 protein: CATGRGGTQSYEQYF; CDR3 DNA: TGTGCCACCGGACGGGGAGGGACGCAATCCTACGAGCAGTACTTC
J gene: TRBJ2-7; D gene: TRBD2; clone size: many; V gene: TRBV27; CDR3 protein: CASRPTSGRTPSIWQYF; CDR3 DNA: TGTGCCAGCAGACCGACTAGCGGGAGGACCCCGAGTATTTGGCAGTACTTC
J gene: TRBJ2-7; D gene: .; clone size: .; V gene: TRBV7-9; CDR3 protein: CASSSPLSYEQYF; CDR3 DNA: TGTGCCAGCAGCTCGCCGCTGTCCTACGAGCAGTACTTC
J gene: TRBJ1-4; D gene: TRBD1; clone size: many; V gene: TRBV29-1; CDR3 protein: CSAQKDRGSEKLFF; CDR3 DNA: TGCAGCGCACAAAAGGACAGGGGCAGTGAAAAACTGTTTTTT
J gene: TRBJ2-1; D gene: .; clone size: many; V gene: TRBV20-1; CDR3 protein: CSVEDPGPNEQFF; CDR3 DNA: TGCAGTGTAGAGGATCCAGGGCCCAATGAGCAGTTCTTC
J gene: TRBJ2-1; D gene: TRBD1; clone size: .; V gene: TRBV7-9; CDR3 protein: CASSLTVDRAYNEQFF; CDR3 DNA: TGTGCCAGCAGCTTAACTGTCGACAGGGCTTACAATGAGCAGTTCTTC
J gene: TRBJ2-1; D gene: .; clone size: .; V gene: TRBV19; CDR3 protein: CASSSGLGANEQFF; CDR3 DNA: TGTGCCAGTAGTTCTGGGCTTGGGGCGAATGAGCAGTTCTTC
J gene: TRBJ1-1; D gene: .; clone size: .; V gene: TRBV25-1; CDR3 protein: CASSEFGTEAFF; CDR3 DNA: TGTGCCAGCAGTGAATTCGGTACTGAAGCTTTCTTT
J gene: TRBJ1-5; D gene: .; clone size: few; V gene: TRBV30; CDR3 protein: CAWDTGLGNQPQHF; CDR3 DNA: TGTGCCTGGGATACGGGGTTGGGGAATCAGCCCCAGCATTTT
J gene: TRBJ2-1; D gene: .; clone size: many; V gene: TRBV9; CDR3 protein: CASSVGDPLRHNEQFF; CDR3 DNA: TGTGCCAGCAGCGTTGGTGACCCCCTCAGACACAATGAGCAGTTCTTC
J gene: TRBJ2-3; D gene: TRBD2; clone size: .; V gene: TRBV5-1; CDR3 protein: CASRRTSPTDTQYF; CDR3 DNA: TGCGCCAGCAGAAGGACTAGCCCCACAGATACGCAGTATTTT
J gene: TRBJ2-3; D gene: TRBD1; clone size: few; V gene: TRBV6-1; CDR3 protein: CASSPRRGRGDTQYF; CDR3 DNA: TGTGCCAGCAGCCCTCGTAGGGGGCGTGGGGATACGCAGTATTTT
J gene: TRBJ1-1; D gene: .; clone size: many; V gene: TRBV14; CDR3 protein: CASSPTQNMNTEAFF; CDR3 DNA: TGTGCCAGCAGCCCGACCCAGAATATGAACACTGAAGCTTTCTTT
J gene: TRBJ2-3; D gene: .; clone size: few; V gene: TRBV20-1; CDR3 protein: CSARDSPDTQYF; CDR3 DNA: TGCAGTGCCCGTGATTCCCCTGATACGCAGTATTTT
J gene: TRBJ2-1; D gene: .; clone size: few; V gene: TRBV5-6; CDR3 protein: CASSRASSYNEQFF; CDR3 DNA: TGTGCCAGCAGCCGAGCAAGCTCCTACAATGAGCAGTTCTTC